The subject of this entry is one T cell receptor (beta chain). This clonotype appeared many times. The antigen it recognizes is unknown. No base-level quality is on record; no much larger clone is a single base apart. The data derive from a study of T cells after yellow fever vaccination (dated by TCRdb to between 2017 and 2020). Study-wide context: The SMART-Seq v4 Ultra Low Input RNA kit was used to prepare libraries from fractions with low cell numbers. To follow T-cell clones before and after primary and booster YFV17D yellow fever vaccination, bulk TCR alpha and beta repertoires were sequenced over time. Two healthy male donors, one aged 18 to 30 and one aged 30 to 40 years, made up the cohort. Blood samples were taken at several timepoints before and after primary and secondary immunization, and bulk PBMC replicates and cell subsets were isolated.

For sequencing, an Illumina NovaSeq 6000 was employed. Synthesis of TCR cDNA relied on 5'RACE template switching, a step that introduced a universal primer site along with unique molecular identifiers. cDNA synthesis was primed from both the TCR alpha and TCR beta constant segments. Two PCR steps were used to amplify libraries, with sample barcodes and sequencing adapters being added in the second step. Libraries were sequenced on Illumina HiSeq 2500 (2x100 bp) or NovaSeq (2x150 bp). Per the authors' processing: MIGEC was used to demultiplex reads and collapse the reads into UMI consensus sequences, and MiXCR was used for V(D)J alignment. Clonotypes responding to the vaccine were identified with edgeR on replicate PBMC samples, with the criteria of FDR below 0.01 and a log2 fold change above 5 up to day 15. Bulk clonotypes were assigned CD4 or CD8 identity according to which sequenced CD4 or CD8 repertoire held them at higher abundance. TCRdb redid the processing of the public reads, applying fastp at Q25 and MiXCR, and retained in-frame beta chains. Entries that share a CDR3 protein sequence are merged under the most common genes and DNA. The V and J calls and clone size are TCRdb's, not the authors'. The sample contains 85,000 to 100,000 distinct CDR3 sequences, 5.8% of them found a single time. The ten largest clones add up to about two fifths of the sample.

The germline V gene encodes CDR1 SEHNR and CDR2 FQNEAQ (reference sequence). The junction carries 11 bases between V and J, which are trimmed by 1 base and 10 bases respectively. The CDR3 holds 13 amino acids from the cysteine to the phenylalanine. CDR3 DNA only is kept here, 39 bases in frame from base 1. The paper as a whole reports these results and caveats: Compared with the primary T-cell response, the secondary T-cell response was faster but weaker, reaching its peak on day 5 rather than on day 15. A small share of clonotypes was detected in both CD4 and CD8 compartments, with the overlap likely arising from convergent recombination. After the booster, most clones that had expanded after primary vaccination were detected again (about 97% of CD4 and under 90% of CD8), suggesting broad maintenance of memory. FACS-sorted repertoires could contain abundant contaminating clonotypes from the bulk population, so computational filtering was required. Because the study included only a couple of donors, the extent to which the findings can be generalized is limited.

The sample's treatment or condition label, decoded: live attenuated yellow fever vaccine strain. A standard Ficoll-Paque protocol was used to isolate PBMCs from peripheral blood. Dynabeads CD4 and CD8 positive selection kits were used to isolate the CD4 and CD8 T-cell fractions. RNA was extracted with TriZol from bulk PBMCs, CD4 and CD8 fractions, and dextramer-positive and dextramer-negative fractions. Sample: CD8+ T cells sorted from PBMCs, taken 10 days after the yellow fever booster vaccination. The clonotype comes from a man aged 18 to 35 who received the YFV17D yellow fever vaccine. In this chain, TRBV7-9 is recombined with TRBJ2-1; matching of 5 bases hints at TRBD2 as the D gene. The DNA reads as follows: TGTGCCAGCAGCTTAGTTCTAGCTCAGGAGCAGTTCTTC. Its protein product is CASSLVLAQEQFF.